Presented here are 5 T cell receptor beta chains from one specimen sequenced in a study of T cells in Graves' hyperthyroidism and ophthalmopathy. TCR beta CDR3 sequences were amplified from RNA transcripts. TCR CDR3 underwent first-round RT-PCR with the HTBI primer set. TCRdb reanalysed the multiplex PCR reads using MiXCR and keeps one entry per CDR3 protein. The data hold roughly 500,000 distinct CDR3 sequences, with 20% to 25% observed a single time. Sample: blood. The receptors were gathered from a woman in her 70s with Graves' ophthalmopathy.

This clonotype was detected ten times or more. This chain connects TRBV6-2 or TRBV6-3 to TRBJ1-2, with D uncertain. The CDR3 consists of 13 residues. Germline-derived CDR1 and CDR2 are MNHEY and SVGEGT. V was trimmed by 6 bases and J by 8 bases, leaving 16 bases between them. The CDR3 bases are TGTGCCAGCAGCTTCGACGGCCCTCGGGGCTACACCTTC. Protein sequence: CASSFDGPRGYTF.

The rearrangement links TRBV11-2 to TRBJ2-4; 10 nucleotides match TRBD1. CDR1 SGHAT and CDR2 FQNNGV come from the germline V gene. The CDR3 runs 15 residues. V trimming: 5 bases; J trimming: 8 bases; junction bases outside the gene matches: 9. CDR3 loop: CASSTRGGTGDIQYF. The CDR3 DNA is TGTGCCAGCAGCACTAGGGGGGGGACAGGGGACATTCAGTACTTC.

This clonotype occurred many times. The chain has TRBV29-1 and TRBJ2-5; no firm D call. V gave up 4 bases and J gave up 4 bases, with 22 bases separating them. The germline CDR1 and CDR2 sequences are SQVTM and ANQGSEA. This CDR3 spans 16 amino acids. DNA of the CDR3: TGCAGCGTTGTTGGGCCGGTGGAAGGGCTGGGAGAGACCCAGTACTTC. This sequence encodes CSVVGPVEGLGETQYF.

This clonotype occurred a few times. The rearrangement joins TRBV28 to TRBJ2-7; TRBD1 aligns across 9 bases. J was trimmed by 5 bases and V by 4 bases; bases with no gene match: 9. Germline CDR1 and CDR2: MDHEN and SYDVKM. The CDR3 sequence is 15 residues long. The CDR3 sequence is CASSSGQGPWNEQYF. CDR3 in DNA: TGTGCCAGCAGTTCCGGACAGGGGCCATGGAACGAGCAGTACTTC.

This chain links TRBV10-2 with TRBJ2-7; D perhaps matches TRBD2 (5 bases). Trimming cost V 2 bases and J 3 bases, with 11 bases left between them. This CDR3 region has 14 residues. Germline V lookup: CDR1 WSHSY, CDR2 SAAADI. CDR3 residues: CASSEVSGYYEQYF. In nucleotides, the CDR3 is TGCGCCAGCAGTGAGGTGAGCGGCTACTACGAGCAGTACTTC.